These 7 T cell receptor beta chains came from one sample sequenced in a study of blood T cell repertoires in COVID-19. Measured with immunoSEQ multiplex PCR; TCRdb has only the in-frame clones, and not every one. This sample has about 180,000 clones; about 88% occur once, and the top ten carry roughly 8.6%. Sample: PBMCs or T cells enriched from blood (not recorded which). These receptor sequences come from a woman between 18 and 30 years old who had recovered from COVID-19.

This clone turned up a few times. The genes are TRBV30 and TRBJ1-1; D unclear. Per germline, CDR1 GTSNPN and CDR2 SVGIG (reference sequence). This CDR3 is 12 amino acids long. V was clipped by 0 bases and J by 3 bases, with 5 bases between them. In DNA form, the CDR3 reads TGTGCCTGGAGTGTATATCACACTGAAGCTTTCTTT. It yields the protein CAWSVYHTEAFF.

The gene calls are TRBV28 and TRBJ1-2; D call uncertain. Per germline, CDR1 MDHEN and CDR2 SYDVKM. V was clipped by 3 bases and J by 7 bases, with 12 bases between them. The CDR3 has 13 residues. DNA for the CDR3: TGTGCCAGCAGTTTCGGGGTCGGCGGTGGCTACACCTTC. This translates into CASSFGVGGGYTF.

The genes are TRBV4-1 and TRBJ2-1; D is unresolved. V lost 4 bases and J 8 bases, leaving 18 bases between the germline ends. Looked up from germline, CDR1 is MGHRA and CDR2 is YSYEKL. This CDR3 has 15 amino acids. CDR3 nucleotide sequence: TGCGCCAGCAGCCGCGACCCAGCTAGTTACGATGAGCAGTTCTTC. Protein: CASSRDPASYDEQFF.

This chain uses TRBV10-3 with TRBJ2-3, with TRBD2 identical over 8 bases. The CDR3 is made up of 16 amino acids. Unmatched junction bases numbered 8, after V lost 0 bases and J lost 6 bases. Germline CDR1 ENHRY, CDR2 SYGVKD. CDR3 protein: CAISESERESGDTQYF. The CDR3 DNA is TGTGCCATCAGTGAGTCCGAGCGGGAGTCGGGGGATACGCAGTATTTT.

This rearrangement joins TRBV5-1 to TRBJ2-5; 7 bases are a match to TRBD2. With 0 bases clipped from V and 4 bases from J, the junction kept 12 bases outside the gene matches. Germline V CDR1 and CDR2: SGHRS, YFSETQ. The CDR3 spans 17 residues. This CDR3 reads CASSLGSSWGRGETQYF. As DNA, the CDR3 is TGCGCCAGCAGCTTGGGGTCTAGCTGGGGGAGGGGAGAGACCCAGTACTTC.

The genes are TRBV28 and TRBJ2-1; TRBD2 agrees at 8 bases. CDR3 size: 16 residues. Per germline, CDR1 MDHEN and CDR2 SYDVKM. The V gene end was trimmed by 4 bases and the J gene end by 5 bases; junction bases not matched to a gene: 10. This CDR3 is CASSSLAGRGDNEQFF. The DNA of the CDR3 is TGTGCCAGCAGTTCTTTAGCGGGAAGGGGGGACAATGAGCAGTTCTTC.

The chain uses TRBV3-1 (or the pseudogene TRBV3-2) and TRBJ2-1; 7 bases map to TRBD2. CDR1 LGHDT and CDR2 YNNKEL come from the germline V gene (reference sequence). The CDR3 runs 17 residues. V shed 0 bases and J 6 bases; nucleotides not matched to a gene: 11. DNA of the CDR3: TGTGCCAGCAGCCAAGAGTTTGGTCTAGCGGTTACCAATGAGCAGTTCTTC. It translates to CASSQEFGLAVTNEQFF.